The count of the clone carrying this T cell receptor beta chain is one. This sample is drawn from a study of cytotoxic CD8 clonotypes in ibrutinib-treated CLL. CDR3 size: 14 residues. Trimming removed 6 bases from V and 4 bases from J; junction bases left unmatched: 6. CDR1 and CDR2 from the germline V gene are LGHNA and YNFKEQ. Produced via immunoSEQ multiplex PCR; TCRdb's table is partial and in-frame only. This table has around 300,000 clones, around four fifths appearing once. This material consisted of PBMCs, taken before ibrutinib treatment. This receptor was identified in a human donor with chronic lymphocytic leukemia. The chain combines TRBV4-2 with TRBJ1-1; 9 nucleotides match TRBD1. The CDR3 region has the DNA TGTGCCAGCAGGAAGACAGGGGGAGGCACTGAAGCTTTCTTT. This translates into CASRKTGGGTEAFF.